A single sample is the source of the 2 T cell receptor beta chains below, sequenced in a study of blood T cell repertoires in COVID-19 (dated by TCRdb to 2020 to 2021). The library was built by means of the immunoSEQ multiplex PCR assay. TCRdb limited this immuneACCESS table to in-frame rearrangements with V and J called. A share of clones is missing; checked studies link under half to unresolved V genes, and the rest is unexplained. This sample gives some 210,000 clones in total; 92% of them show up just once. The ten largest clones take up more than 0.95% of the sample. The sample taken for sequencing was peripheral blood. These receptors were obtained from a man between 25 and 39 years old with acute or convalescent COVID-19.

CDR3 in amino acids: CATSDPGTDHEQYF. CDR3 nucleotide sequence: TGTGCCACCAGTGATCCTGGGACAGACCACGAGCAGTACTTC. This chain connects TRBV24-1 to TRBJ2-7; 7 positions match TRBD1. This CDR3 comprises 14 residues. Germline assignment: CDR1 KGHDR and CDR2 SFDVKD. The V gene end was trimmed by 3 bases and the J gene end by 5 bases; junction bases not matched to a gene: 6.

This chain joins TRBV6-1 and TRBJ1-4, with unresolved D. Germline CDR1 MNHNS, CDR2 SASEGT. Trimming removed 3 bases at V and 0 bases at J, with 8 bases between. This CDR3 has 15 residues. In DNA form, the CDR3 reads TGTGCCAGCAGTGACAACAGAGCAACTAATGAAAAACTGTTTTTT. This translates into CASSDNRATNEKLFF.